This entry lists 22 T cell receptor beta chains sequenced from one sample in a study of T cell responses to AZD1222 COVID-19 vaccine. The assay was immunoSEQ multiplex PCR, and TCRdb's table has in-frame clones only and misses some. The sample consists of more than 100,000 clones, roughly 87% of them appearing once. The sequencing here drew on peripheral blood, taken on day 0 of AZD1222 vaccination. Receptors were obtained from an adult in good health.

A single count supports this clone. V gene TRBV28 combines with J gene TRBJ2-7; D is uncertain. There are 12 residues in the CDR3. The V gene's germline CDR1 is MDHEN and CDR2 SYDVKM. V was shortened by 4 bases and J by 4 bases, with 8 bases between the two germline ends. This chain's CDR3 is CASSSSLYEQYF. DNA for the CDR3: TGTGCCAGCAGTTCCTCCCTTTACGAGCAGTACTTC.

The CDR3 spells CASSLRWDTEAFF. Here the CDR3 DNA reads TGTGCCAGTAGTTTGCGGTGGGACACTGAAGCTTTCTTT. This chain uses TRBV19 with TRBJ1-1; D ambiguous. Germline CDR1 reads LNHDA; CDR2 reads SQIVND (reference sequence). The CDR3 contains 13 residues. V shed 5 bases and J shed 3 bases, with 10 bases lying between them. The full variable domain, with the rest looked up from reference TRBV19 and TRBJ1-1, is DGGITQSPKYLFRKEGQNVTLSCEQNLNHDAMYWYRQDPGQGLRLIYYSQIVNDFQKGDIAEGYSVSREKKESFPLTVTSAQKNPTAFYLCASSLRWDTEAFFGQGTRLTVV.

This chain links TRBV6-5 with TRBJ1-1; D is unclear. V lost 7 bases, J lost 2 bases, and 11 bases lay in between. This CDR3 is 13 amino acids long. CDR1 and CDR2 (germline): MNHEY, SVGAGI. CDR3 DNA sequence: TGTGCCAGCACCTGGGCTCCCAACACTGAAGCTTTCTTT. Translating gives CASTWAPNTEAFF.

This clone showed up just once. The genes are TRBV19 and TRBJ2-4; possibly TRBD2 for D (5 bases). Germline loops: CDR1 LNHDA, CDR2 SQIVND (reference sequence). The CDR3 contains 15 residues. Trimming took 5 bases from V and 3 from J, leaving 14 bases between them. The chain's CDR3 is CASSSYWGVKNIQYF. For the CDR3, the DNA is TGTGCCAGTAGTTCCTATTGGGGAGTCAAAAACATTCAGTACTTC.

The J gene is TRBJ1-1, the V gene TRBV7-8; D possibly corresponds to TRBD1 (6 bases). V was shortened by 4 bases and J by 8 bases, with 17 bases between the two germline ends. This CDR3 contains 14 residues. Per the germline V gene, CDR1 is SGHVS and CDR2 is FQNEAQ. The CDR3 nucleotides read TGTGCCAGCAGCTCTCGATGGGGGGGGACAGAAGCTTTCTTT. It translates to CASSSRWGGTEAFF.

The gene calls are TRBV5-6 and TRBJ1-1; D is perhaps TRBD1 (5 bases). Germline V gene lookup returns CDR1 SGHDT and CDR2 YYEEEE. V dropped 5 bases and J dropped 1 base, with 12 bases sitting between them. CDR3 length: 14 amino acids. Here the CDR3 DNA reads TGTGCCAGCAGGTGGTGGGGCTCGAACACTGAAGCTTTCTTT. It codes for CASRWWGSNTEAFF. Full variable domain (outside the CDR3, taken from reference TRBV5-6 and TRBJ1-1): DAGVTQSPTHLIKTRGQQVTLRCSPKSGHDTVSWYQQALGQGPQFIFQYYEEEERQRGNFPDRFSGHQFPNYSSELNVNALLLGDSALYLCASRWWGSNTEAFFGQGTRLTVV.

V gene TRBV5-1 combines with J gene TRBJ2-1; 8 bases are shared with TRBD2. Germline-derived CDR1 and CDR2 are SGHRS and YFSETQ. V shed 1 base, J shed 0 bases, and the junction held 9 bases outside the gene matches. CDR3 length: 18 amino acids. CDR3 in amino acids: CASSLRAGGGPSYNEQFF. CDR3 DNA sequence: TGCGCCAGCAGCTTGAGGGCCGGCGGGGGGCCCTCCTACAATGAGCAGTTCTTC.

The chain has TRBV28 and TRBJ1-6; 11 positions agree with TRBD1. Trimming took 0 bases from V and 10 from J; bases not matched to a gene: 8. CDR3 length equals 17 residues. CDR1 MDHEN and CDR2 SYDVKM come from the germline V gene. In nucleotides, the CDR3 is TGTGCCAGCAGTTTATGGGACAGGGGGCGCGGGAACTCACCCCTCCACTTT. It translates to CASSLWDRGRGNSPLHF.

This clone was seen just once. The chain combines TRBV14 with TRBJ2-7, with 8 bases fitting TRBD1. The CDR3 is 11 amino acids. V trimming: 6 bases; J trimming: 9 bases; junction bases outside the gene matches: 4. Per germline, CDR1 SGHDN and CDR2 FVKESK. The CDR3 spells CASRRQGWQYF. CDR3 nucleotides: TGTGCCAGCAGACGACAGGGGTGGCAGTACTTC.

The chain links TRBV9 to TRBJ2-3, with a weak D call TRBD1 (5 bases). This CDR3 comprises 16 residues. Germline V CDR1 and CDR2: SGDLS, YYNGEE. With 0 bases removed from V and 0 bases from J, the gap between germline ends came to 11 bases. CDR3 in amino acids: CASSVGVGASTDTQYF. CDR3 DNA sequence: TGTGCCAGCAGCGTAGGGGTAGGGGCTAGCACAGATACGCAGTATTTT.

This chain links TRBV7-2 with TRBJ2-7, with D possibly matching TRBD1 (6 bases). Germline-derived CDR1 and CDR2 are SGHTA and FQGNSA. Trimming removed 0 bases from V and 5 bases from J, with 11 bases in between. The CDR3 has 14 amino acids. The CDR3, as DNA: TGTGCCAGCAGCTTAGCTGGTTGGGACAACGAGCAGTACTTC. Translated: CASSLAGWDNEQYF.

The chain carries TRBV5-4 and TRBJ2-1; D might be TRBD1 (6 bases). Trimming pared 1 base from V and 5 bases from J, leaving 13 bases between. The CDR3 totals 15 residues. Germline CDR1 is SGHNT and CDR2 is YYREEE (reference sequence). CDR3 in amino acids: CASSLTLRGHNEQFF. CDR3 coding DNA: TGTGCCAGCAGCTTGACTCTCAGGGGACACAATGAGCAGTTCTTC.

This CDR3 reads CATRTGVNEKLFF. The CDR3 DNA sequence: TGTGCCACGCGGACAGGCGTAAATGAAAAACTGTTTTTT. The chain combines TRBV6-5 with TRBJ1-4, with TRBD1 matching 7 bases. This CDR3 comprises 13 residues. CDR1 and CDR2 from the germline V gene are MNHEY and SVGAGI. Trimming cost V 10 bases and J 5 bases; bases outside gene matches: 7.

This clone occurred once. The chain carries TRBV6-5 and TRBJ1-1; 8 nucleotides line up with TRBD1. CDR1 and CDR2 from the germline V gene are MNHEY and SVGAGI. The length of the CDR3 is 15 residues. The junction had 10 bases not matched to a gene; V was cut back by 3 bases and J by 7 bases. CDR3 loop: CASSYQPGQVFEAFF. The CDR3, as DNA: TGTGCCAGCAGTTATCAGCCGGGACAGGTATTTGAAGCTTTCTTT.

The chain recombines TRBV4-1 with TRBJ1-2; D call uncertain. Germline assignment: CDR1 MGHRA and CDR2 YSYEKL. V dropped 0 bases and J dropped 8 bases, with 16 bases sitting between them. The CDR3 contains 15 residues. As DNA, the CDR3 is TGCGCCAGCAGCCAAGATCGGGTCATCACTAGGGGCTACACCTTC. This translates into CASSQDRVITRGYTF.

This clone showed up just a few times. The chain uses TRBV12-3 or TRBV12-4 and TRBJ1-2; D uncertain. Trimming cost V 9 bases and J 8 bases, with 13 bases left between them. This CDR3 is 11 amino acids long. The CDR3 bases are TGTGCCAGTACTGGCCGAAGGGGCTACACCTTC. It translates to CASTGRRGYTF.

The genes are TRBV4-3 and TRBJ1-4; D is unclear. V shed 1 base and J shed 2 bases, with 8 bases lying between them. This CDR3 contains 15 residues. Germline CDR1 LGHNA, CDR2 YSLEER. In DNA form, the CDR3 reads TGCGCCAGCAGCCAAGCCACCGGGACTAATGAAAAACTGTTTTTT. It is translated as CASSQATGTNEKLFF.

There are a few counts of this clone. The V gene is TRBV28, the J gene TRBJ1-5; D is unresolved. Looked up from germline, CDR1 is MDHEN and CDR2 is SYDVKM. The length of the CDR3 is 12 residues. V lost 5 bases to trimming and J lost 9 bases, with 11 bases between them. The DNA for the CDR3 is TGTGCCAGCAGTCTCCTCCGTGGGCCCCAGCATTTT. Amino acid sequence: CASSLLRGPQHF.

The chain links TRBV28 to TRBJ2-2; TRBD2 agrees at 7 bases. Germline-derived CDR1 and CDR2 are MDHEN and SYDVKM. The CDR3 has 12 residues. The junction had 9 bases not matched to a gene; V was cut back by 6 bases and J by 14 bases. CDR3 protein: CASSLGGSLLFF. CDR3 nucleotides: TGTGCCAGCAGCCTGGGGGGGAGTTTACTGTTTTTT. The full variable domain, completed using reference TRBV28 and TRBJ2-2, is DVKVTQSSRYLVKRTGEKVFLECVQDMDHENMFWYRQDPGLGLRLIYFSYDVKMKEKGDIPEGYSVSREKKERFSLILESASTNQTSMYLCASSLGGSLLFFGEGSRLTVL.

The J gene is TRBJ1-1, the V gene TRBV7-9; D ambiguous. This CDR3 spans 13 amino acids. CDR1 is SEHNR and CDR2 is FQNEAQ in the germline V gene (reference sequence). V lost 2 bases, J lost 6 bases, and 10 bases lay in between. The DNA of the CDR3 is TGTGCCAGCAGCTTAAGGGCAGAATCTGAAGCTTTCTTT. Its protein is CASSLRAESEAFF.

The chain combines TRBV16 with TRBJ2-4; the match to TRBD2 covers 13 bases. There are 17 residues in the CDR3. Trimming removed 4 bases from V and 4 bases from J; junction bases left unmatched: 7. CDR1 is KGHSY and CDR2 is FQNENV in the germline V gene. The CDR3 sequence: CASSPRLAGGPKNIQYF. The CDR3 DNA sequence: TGTGCCAGCAGCCCCCGACTAGCGGGGGGACCAAAAAACATTCAGTACTTC.

The chain is built from TRBV6-5 and TRBJ1-2; D may be TRBD1 (5 bases). The germline gives CDR1 MNHEY, CDR2 SVGAGI. The CDR3 extends over 16 amino acids. V lost 2 bases to trimming and J lost 4 bases, with 17 bases between them. The CDR3 loop reads CASSYVSPGGTYGYTF. DNA for the CDR3: TGTGCCAGCAGTTACGTTAGCCCCGGGGGAACCTATGGCTACACCTTC.